This T cell receptor (beta chain) is from a study of vaccination effects on CD4 cells after COVID-19. Study-level information: The median interval between the second dose and post-vaccine sampling was 72 days.

Only in-frame clones appear in the TCRdb table, and some are missing; sequencing was by immunoSEQ multiplex PCR. The sample carries 30,000 or so clones, more than 65% recorded once. About this clone itself: The antigen is undetermined.

The V and J ends lost 1 base and 5 bases respectively, with 15 bases between them. The germline V gene has CDR1 SGHKS and CDR2 YYEKEE (reference sequence). The CDR3 has 15 amino acids. Sequencing followed a ViraFEST assay step that expanded antigen-specific CD4+ T cells with viral peptide pools. The culture ran for 10 to 11 days, and then CD4+ T cells were isolated. The vaccine given was either BNT162b2 or mRNA-1273, in two doses. The chain combines TRBV5-5 with TRBJ2-5; tentative D call: TRBD1 (5 bases). The TCR comes from a human donor who received a COVID-19 vaccine. Sample: CD4+ T cells from PBMCs cultured with HCoV-NL63 spike peptides, taken after COVID-19 vaccination. The CDR3, as DNA: TGTGCCAGCAGCTTGCTGTCAGGGTCACTGGAGACCCAGTACTTC. This gives the protein CASSLLSGSLETQYF.